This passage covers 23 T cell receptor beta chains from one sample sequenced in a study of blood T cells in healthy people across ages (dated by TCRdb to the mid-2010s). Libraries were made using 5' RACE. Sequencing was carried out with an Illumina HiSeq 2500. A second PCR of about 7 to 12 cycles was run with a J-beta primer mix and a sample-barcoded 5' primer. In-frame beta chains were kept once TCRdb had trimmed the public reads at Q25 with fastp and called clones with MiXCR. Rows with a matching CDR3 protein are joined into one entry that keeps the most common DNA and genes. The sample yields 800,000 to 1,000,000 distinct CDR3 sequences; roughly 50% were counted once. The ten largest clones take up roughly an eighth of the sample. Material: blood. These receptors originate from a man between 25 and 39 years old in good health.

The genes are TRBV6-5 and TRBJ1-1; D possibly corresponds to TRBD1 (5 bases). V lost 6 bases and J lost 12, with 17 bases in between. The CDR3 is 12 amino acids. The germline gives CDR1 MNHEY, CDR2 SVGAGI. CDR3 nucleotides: TGTGCCAGCAGCTCCATCGGGACTCGGCCTTTCTTT. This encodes CASSSIGTRPFF.

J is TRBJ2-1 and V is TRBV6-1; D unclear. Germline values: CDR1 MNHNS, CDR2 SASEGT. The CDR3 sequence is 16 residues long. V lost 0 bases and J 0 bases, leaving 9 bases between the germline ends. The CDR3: CASSEALRSSYNEQFF. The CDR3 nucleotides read TGTGCCAGCAGTGAAGCGCTCCGGAGCTCCTACAATGAGCAGTTCTTC.

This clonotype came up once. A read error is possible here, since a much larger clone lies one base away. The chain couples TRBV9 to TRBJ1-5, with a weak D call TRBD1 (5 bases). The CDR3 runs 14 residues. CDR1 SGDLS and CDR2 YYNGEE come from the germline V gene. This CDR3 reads CASNGGIINQPRHF. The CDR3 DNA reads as TGTGCCAGCAATGGGGGTATTATTAATCAGCCCCGGCATTTT.

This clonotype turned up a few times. CDR3 sequence reads: CASSYDRGKQETQYF. The CDR3 bases are TGTGCCAGCAGTTACGACAGGGGCAAGCAAGAGACCCAGTACTTC. The rearrangement links TRBV6-5 to TRBJ2-5, with 8 bases lining up with TRBD1. The V segment lost 2 bases and the J segment 2 bases; nucleotides outside the gene matches: 4. Looked up from germline, CDR1 is MNHEY and CDR2 is SVGAGI. The CDR3 is made up of 15 amino acids.

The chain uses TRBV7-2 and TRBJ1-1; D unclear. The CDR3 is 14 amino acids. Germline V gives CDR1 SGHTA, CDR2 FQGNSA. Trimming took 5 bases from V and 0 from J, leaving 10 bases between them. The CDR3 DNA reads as TGTGCCAGCAGCCCCTCCCATTTGAACACTGAAGCTTTCTTT. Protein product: CASSPSHLNTEAFF.

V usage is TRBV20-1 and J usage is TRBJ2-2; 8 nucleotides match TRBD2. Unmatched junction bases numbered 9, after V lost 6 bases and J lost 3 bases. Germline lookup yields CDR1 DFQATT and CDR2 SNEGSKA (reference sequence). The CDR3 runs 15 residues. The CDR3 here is CSAKTSGADTGELFF. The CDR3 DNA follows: TGCAGTGCGAAAACTAGCGGCGCGGACACCGGGGAGCTGTTTTTT.

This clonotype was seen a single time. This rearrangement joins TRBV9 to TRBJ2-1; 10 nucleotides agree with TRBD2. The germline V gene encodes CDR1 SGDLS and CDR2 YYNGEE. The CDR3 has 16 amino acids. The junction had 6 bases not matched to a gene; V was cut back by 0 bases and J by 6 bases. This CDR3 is CASSVDERGGFNEQFF. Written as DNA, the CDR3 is TGTGCCAGCAGCGTAGACGAGCGGGGGGGCTTCAATGAGCAGTTCTTC.

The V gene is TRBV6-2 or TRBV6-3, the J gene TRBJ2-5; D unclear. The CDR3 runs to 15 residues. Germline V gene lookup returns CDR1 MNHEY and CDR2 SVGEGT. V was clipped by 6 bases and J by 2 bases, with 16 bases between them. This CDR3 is CASRRDGMGQETQYF. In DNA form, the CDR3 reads TGTGCCAGCAGACGCGACGGAATGGGGCAAGAGACCCAGTACTTC.

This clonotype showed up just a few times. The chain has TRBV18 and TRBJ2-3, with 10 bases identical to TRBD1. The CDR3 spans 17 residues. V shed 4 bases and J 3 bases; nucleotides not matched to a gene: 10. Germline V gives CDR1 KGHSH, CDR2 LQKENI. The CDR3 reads CASSRRSGTGETDTQYF. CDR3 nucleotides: TGTGCCAGCTCACGGAGGTCGGGGACAGGGGAGACAGATACGCAGTATTTT.

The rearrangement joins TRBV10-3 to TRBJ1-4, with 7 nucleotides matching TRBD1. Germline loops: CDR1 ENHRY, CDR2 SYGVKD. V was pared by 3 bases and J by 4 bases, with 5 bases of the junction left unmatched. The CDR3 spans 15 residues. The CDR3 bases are TGTGCCATCAGTGACCCGGACAGGAATAATGAAAAACTGTTTTTT. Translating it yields CAISDPDRNNEKLFF.

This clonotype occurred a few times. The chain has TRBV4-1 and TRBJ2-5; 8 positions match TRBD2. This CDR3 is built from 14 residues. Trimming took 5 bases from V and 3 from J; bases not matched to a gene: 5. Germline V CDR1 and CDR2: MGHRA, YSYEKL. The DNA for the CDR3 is TGCGCCAGCAGCTTATTAGCGGGGAAAGAGACCCAGTACTTC. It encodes CASSLLAGKETQYF.

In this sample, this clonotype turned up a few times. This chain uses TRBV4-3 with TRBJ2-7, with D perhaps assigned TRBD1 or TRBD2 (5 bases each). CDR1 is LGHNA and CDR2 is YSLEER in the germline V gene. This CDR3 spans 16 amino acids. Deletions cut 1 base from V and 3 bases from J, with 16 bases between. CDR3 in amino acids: CASSQGAGTNVYEQYF. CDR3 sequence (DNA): TGCGCCAGCAGCCAAGGAGCCGGGACCAACGTCTACGAGCAGTACTTC.

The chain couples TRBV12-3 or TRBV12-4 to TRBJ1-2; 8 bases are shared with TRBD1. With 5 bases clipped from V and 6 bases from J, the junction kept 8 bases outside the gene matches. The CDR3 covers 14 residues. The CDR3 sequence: CASSPRQGANGYTF. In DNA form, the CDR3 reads TGTGCCAGCAGTCCCCGCCAGGGGGCGAATGGCTACACCTTC.

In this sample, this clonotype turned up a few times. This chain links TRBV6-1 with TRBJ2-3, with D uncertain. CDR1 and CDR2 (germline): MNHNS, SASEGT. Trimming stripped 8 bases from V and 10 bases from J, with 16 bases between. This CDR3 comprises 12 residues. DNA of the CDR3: TGTGCCAGCGAAGTTAGTCCCCCATCGCAGTATTTT. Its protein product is CASEVSPPSQYF.

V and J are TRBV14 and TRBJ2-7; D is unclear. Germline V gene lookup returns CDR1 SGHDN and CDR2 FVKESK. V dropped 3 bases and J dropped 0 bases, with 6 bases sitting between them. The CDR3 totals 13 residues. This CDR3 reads CASSHRTSYEQYF. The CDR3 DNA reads TGTGCCAGCAGCCATCGAACCTCCTACGAGCAGTACTTC.

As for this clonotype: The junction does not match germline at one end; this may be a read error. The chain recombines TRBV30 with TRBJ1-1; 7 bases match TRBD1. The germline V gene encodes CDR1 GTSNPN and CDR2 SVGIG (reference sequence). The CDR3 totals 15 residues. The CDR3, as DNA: TGTGCCTGGAGTGCCATCGGGACAGTAAACACCGAAGCTTTCTTT. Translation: CAWSAIGTVNTEAFF. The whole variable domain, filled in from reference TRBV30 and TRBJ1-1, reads SQTIHQWPATLVQPVGSPLSLECTVEGTSNPNLYWYRQAAGRGLQLLFYSVGIGQISSEVPQNLSASRPQDRQFILSSKKLLLSDSGFYLCAWSAIGTVNTEAFFGQGTRLTVV.

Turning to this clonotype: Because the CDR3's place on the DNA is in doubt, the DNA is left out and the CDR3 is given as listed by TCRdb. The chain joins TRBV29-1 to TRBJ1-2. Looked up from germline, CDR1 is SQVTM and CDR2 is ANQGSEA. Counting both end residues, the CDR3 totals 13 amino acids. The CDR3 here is CSVALGQNYGCTF.

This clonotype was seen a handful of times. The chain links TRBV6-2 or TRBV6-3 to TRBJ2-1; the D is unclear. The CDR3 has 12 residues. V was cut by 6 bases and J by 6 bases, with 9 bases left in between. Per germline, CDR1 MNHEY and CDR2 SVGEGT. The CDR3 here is CASRELPNEQFF. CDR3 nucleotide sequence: TGTGCCAGCAGGGAACTCCCCAATGAGCAGTTCTTC.

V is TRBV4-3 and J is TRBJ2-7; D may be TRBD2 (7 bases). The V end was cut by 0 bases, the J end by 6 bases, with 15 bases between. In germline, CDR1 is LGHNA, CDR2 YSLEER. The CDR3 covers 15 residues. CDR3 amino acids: CASSQEGGAGGEQYF. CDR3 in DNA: TGCGCCAGCAGCCAAGAGGGGGGGGCTGGTGGCGAGCAGTACTTC.

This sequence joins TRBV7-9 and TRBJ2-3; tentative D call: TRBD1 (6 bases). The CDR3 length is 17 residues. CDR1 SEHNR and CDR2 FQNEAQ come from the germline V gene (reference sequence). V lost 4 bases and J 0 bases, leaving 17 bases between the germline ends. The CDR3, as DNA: TGTGCCAGCAGCTCCCCCTCGGACAGTCCTAGCACAGATACGCAGTATTTT. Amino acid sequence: CASSSPSDSPSTDTQYF.

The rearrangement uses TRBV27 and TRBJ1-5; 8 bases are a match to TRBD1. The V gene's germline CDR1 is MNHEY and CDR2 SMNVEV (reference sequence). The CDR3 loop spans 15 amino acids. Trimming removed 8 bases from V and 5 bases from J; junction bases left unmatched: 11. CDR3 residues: CASPPPRGRYQPQHF. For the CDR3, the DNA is TGTGCCAGCCCCCCCCCCAGGGGGCGGTATCAGCCCCAGCATTTT.

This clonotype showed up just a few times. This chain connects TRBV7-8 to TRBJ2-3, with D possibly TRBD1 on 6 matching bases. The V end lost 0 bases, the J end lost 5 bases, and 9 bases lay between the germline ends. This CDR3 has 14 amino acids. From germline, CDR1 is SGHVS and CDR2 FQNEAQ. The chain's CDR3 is CASSLAVTGDTQYF. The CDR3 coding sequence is TGTGCCAGCAGCTTAGCTGTGACAGGAGATACGCAGTATTTT.

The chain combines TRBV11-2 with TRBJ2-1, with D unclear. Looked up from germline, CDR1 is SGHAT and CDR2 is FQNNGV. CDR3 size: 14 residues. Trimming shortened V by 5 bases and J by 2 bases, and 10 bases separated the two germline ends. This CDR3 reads CASSNPETYNEQFF. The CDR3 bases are TGTGCCAGCAGCAACCCGGAGACCTACAATGAGCAGTTCTTC.